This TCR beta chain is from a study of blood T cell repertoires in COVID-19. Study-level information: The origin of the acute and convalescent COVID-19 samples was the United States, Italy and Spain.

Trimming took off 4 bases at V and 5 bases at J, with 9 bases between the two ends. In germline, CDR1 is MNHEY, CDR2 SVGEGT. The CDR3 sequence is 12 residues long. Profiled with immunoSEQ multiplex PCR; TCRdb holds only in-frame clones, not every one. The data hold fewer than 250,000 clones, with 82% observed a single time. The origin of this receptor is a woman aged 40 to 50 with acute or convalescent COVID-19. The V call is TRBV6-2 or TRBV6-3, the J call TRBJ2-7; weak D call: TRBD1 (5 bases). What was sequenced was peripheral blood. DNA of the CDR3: TGTGCCAGCAGTTCACGACAGAACGAGCAGTACTTC. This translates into CASSSRQNEQYF.